Shown below are 17 T cell receptor beta chains from a single sample sequenced in a study of CD4+ T cells in melanoma. TCRdb's table, derived via immunoSEQ multiplex PCR, lists solely in-frame clones and lacks some. The sample holds over 100,000 clones, approximately 90% seen once. Sequenced input: peripheral blood. These receptors originate from a human donor with melanoma.

This chain joins TRBV7-6 and TRBJ2-2, with 9 positions matching TRBD2. This CDR3 has 16 residues. Germline-derived CDR1 and CDR2 are SGHVS and FNYEAQ. Trimming removed 3 bases from V and 0 bases from J; junction bases left unmatched: 2. CDR3 in DNA: TGTGCCAGCAGCTTTGCGGGGGGGTCGAACACCGGGGAGCTGTTTTTT. Translated, it gives CASSFAGGSNTGELFF.

CDR3 loop: CAISDLGTDSNQPQHF. CDR3 DNA: TGTGCCATCAGTGACCTTGGGACAGATAGCAATCAGCCCCAGCATTTT. The V call is TRBV10-3, the J call TRBJ1-5, with 7 bases aligning to TRBD1. Trimming cost V 3 bases and J 0 bases; bases outside gene matches: 5. This CDR3 has 16 residues. The germline CDR1 and CDR2 sequences are ENHRY and SYGVKD.

This clone was observed once. The genes are TRBV28 and TRBJ2-7, with 7 bases that match TRBD1. The CDR3 runs to 11 residues. The J segment lost 8 bases and the V segment lost 7 bases, leaving 5 bases of the junction unmatched. The germline V gene encodes CDR1 MDHEN and CDR2 SYDVKM. This CDR3 reads CASTTGAKQYF. The CDR3 DNA is TGTGCCAGCACCACAGGGGCTAAGCAGTACTTC.

This clone was seen only once. The identical CDR3 is also encoded by other nucleotide sequences in the sample. The J gene is TRBJ1-2, the V gene TRBV28; no clear D. CDR1 is MDHEN and CDR2 is SYDVKM in the germline V gene. This CDR3 contains 12 residues. Trimming took 6 bases from V and 5 from J, leaving 10 bases between them. The chain's CDR3 is CASSLTGYGYTF. CDR3 in DNA: TGTGCCAGCAGCCTAACCGGGTATGGCTACACCTTC.

This chain joins TRBV7-3 and TRBJ1-1, with a tentative D call TRBD1 (5 bases). Trimming took off 2 bases at V and 8 bases at J, with 6 bases between the two ends. The germline V gene has CDR1 SGHTA and CDR2 FQGTGA. The CDR3 runs to 11 residues. The CDR3 DNA is TGTGCCAGCAGCTTACAGGGAGAAGCTTTCTTT. This gives the protein CASSLQGEAFF.

The chain uses TRBV28 and TRBJ2-5, with unresolved D. From germline, CDR1 is MDHEN and CDR2 SYDVKM. The ends were cut back, 2 bases at V and 5 bases at J, with 9 bases in the middle. The CDR3 has 13 residues. Here the CDR3 reads CASSLKLYETQYF. The CDR3, as DNA: TGTGCCAGCAGTTTAAAGCTATATGAGACCCAGTACTTC. The variable domain in full, with the rest retrieved from reference TRBV28 and TRBJ2-5, is DVKVTQSSRYLVKRTGEKVFLECVQDMDHENMFWYRQDPGLGLRLIYFSYDVKMKEKGDIPEGYSVSREKKERFSLILESASTNQTSMYLCASSLKLYETQYFGPGTRLLVL.

This chain connects TRBV14 to TRBJ1-2, with 8 bases lining up with TRBD1. Germline V gene data show CDR1 as SGHDN and CDR2 as FVKESK. The CDR3 runs 13 residues. V lost 4 bases, J lost 5 bases, and 3 bases stayed unmatched. The CDR3 is CASSPTGDYGYTF. The CDR3, as DNA: TGTGCCAGCAGCCCGACAGGGGATTATGGCTACACCTTC.

This sequence joins TRBV7-2 and TRBJ2-5; no firm D call. The CDR3 consists of 14 residues. Trimming left V 0 bases short and J 2 bases short, with 7 bases between. Germline V gene data show CDR1 as SGHTA and CDR2 as FQGNSA. This CDR3 reads CASSLATPQETQYF. The CDR3, as DNA: TGTGCCAGCAGCTTAGCAACTCCTCAAGAGACCCAGTACTTC.

The rearrangement links TRBV30 to TRBJ1-4, with D possibly matching TRBD1 (6 bases). CDR1 and CDR2 from the germline V gene are GTSNPN and SVGIG (reference sequence). This CDR3 comprises 13 residues. V was cut by 1 base and J by 8 bases, with 11 bases left in between. CDR3 sequence: CAWSGGGGEKLFF. CDR3 sequence (DNA): TGTGCCTGGAGTGGCGGGGGCGGGGAAAAACTGTTTTTT.

The rearrangement uses TRBV9 and TRBJ2-7; a weak D match, TRBD2 (6 bases). CDR1 SGDLS and CDR2 YYNGEE come from the germline V gene. This CDR3 region has 14 residues. The ends were cut back, 4 bases at V and 2 bases at J, with 13 bases in the middle. The CDR3 nucleotides read TGTGCCAGCAGCCCAGGGCCGGGAGCCTACGAGCAGTACTTC. Protein sequence: CASSPGPGAYEQYF.

This clone was recorded only once. The rearrangement joins TRBV4-1 to TRBJ2-7; 14 bases align to TRBD2. The trim removed 2 bases at V and 6 bases at J, leaving 12 bases unmatched. CDR1 and CDR2 from the germline V gene are MGHRA and YSYEKL. This CDR3 has 18 amino acids. CDR3 amino acids: CASSQTPRTSGRMSEQYF. Written as DNA, the CDR3 is TGCGCCAGCAGCCAAACCCCTAGGACTAGCGGGAGGATGTCCGAGCAGTACTTC.

The CDR3 DNA is TGTGCCAGCAGACTGGGCGGCACGAACACTGAAGCTTTCTTT. Its protein is CASRLGGTNTEAFF. V is TRBV28 and J is TRBJ1-1, with unresolved D. Germline V gives CDR1 MDHEN, CDR2 SYDVKM. The CDR3 extends over 14 amino acids. Trimming left V 6 bases short and J 1 base short, with 12 bases between.

The V and J genes are TRBV5-1 and TRBJ1-1, with TRBD1 identical over 7 bases. This CDR3 has 14 amino acids. V lost 4 bases, J lost 4 bases, and 7 bases stayed unmatched. CDR1 is SGHRS and CDR2 is YFSETQ in the germline V gene. The CDR3 region has the DNA TGCGCCAGCAGCGTCCAGGGGGTTGGCACTGAAGCTTTCTTT. The encoded protein is CASSVQGVGTEAFF.

The chain is built from TRBV27 and TRBJ2-3; D remains unclear. Per germline, CDR1 MNHEY and CDR2 SMNVEV (reference sequence). Between the trimmed V and J ends, which lost 5 bases and 4 bases, there was a span of 13 bases. The CDR3 loop spans 14 amino acids. The CDR3 sequence: CASSPLILPDTQYF. Here the CDR3 DNA reads TGTGCCAGCAGTCCCTTGATTCTACCAGATACGCAGTATTTT.

V gene TRBV27 combines with J gene TRBJ2-3, with TRBD2 as a possible D gene (6 bases). This CDR3 comprises 14 residues. Trimming took 7 bases from V and 0 from J, leaving 11 bases between them. CDR1 is MNHEY and CDR2 is SMNVEV in the germline V gene (reference sequence). Here the CDR3 reads CASMGGLSTDTQYF. The CDR3, as DNA: TGTGCCAGCATGGGAGGTCTCAGCACAGATACGCAGTATTTT.

The J gene is TRBJ2-4, the V gene TRBV19, with D possibly TRBD1 on 6 matching bases. Germline CDR1 and CDR2: LNHDA and SQIVND (reference sequence). Trimming took 5 bases from V and 3 from J, leaving 11 bases between them. The CDR3 is made up of 14 amino acids. CDR3 nucleotide sequence: TGTGCCAGTAGTGCCGACAGGCTCAAAAACATTCAGTACTTC. Encoded protein: CASSADRLKNIQYF. Drawing the rest from reference TRBV19 and TRBJ2-4, the complete variable domain is DGGITQSPKYLFRKEGQNVTLSCEQNLNHDAMYWYRQDPGQGLRLIYYSQIVNDFQKGDIAEGYSVSREKKESFPLTVTSAQKNPTAFYLCASSADRLKNIQYFGAGTRLSVL.

This rearrangement joins TRBV7-3 to TRBJ2-3, with D tentatively TRBD1 (6 bases). From germline, CDR1 is SGHTA and CDR2 FQGTGA. CDR3 length: 13 amino acids. V was shortened by 4 bases and J by 5 bases, with 10 bases between the two germline ends. The CDR3 here is CASSSLGGDTQYF. The CDR3 DNA follows: TGTGCCAGCAGCTCGCTAGGGGGAGATACGCAGTATTTT. Full variable domain (missing parts from reference TRBV7-3 and TRBJ2-3): GAGVSQTPSNKVTEKGKYVELRCDPISGHTALYWYRQSLGQGPEFLIYFQGTGAADDSGLPNDRFFAVRPEGSVSTLKIQRTERGDSAVYLCASSSLGGDTQYFGPGTRLTVL.